Listed below are T cell receptor beta chains from one sample, sequenced in a study of blood T cell repertoires in COVID-19. The assay was immunoSEQ multiplex PCR, and TCRdb's table has in-frame clones only and misses some. This sample has over 250,000 clones, with roughly 80% found just once. Sequencing input: PBMCs or T cells enriched from blood (not recorded which). The receptors derive from a man younger than 40 with acute COVID-19. CDR3s include the opening cysteine and the closing phenylalanine or tryptophan. D genes are given only for firm matches. Clone sizes are given selectively: once, few, many, or a class where the clone is expanded.

>TRBD1|.|TRBJ1-4|TRBV27
CASSATQGTGKLFF
TGTGCCAGCAGCGCAACACAGGGGACGGGAAAACTGTTTTTT
>.|.|TRBJ2-3|TRBV24-1
CATSVEASTDTQYF
TGTGCCACCAGTGTCGAAGCTAGCACAGATACGCAGTATTTT
>TRBD2|.|TRBJ2-1|TRBV7-2
CASSPRGAGVSYNEQFF
TGTGCCAGCAGCCCAAGGGGTGCGGGAGTCTCCTACAATGAGCAGTTCTTC
>.|once|TRBJ1-5|TRBV21-1
CASKLEVGGPQHF
TGTGCCAGCAAGTTGGAGGTGGGCGGGCCCCAGCATTTT
>TRBD1|.|TRBJ2-1|TRBV9
CASSEGGQGAYNEQFF
TGTGCCAGCAGCGAGGGGGGACAGGGAGCCTACAATGAGCAGTTCTTC
>.|.|TRBJ1-1|TRBV7-2
CASSLNPQGRGTEAFF
TGTGCCAGCAGCCTCAATCCACAGGGACGCGGCACTGAAGCTTTCTTT
>TRBD2|.|TRBJ2-1|TRBV5-1
CASSLAPSGGNSNEQFF
TGCGCCAGCAGCTTGGCCCCCAGCGGGGGGAACAGCAATGAGCAGTTCTTC
>.|.|TRBJ1-1|TRBV7-9
CASSPLTGPQAFF
TGTGCCAGCAGCCCTTTGACAGGCCCCCAAGCTTTCTTT
>.|.|TRBJ1-1|TRBV7-9
CASSSFGGTGTNTEAFF
TGTGCCAGCAGCTCCTTTGGGGGTACAGGGACGAACACTGAAGCTTTCTTT
>.|.|TRBJ2-2|TRBV5-5
CASSLDSTNTGELFF
TGTGCCAGCAGCTTGGACAGCACCAACACCGGGGAGCTGTTTTTT
>.|.|TRBJ1-5|TRBV19
CASSIGAVAGQPQHF
TGTGCCAGTAGTATAGGGGCCGTAGCGGGCCAGCCCCAGCATTTT
>.|.|TRBJ1-2|TRBV6-5
CASSSALIGSGYTF
TGTGCCAGCAGTTCTGCCCTGATTGGGAGTGGCTACACCTTC
>.|once|TRBJ1-6|TRBV4-3
CASSQDVPGGLMDSPLHF
TGCGCCAGCAGCCAAGATGTGCCGGGGGGGCTCATGGATTCACCCCTCCACTTT
>TRBD1|few|TRBJ2-2|TRBV29-1
CSVTQGPGELFF
TGCAGCGTAACACAGGGGCCCGGGGAGCTGTTTTTT
>.|.|TRBJ1-2|TRBV11-2
CASSLPRSNYGYTF
TGTGCCAGCAGCCTCCCGCGGTCTAACTATGGCTACACCTTC
>.|.|TRBJ2-1|TRBV24-1
CATADGGPNYNEQFF
TGTGCCACTGCCGACGGGGGGCCAAACTACAATGAGCAGTTCTTC
>TRBD1|.|TRBJ1-6|TRBV6-4
CASGTGSDNSPLHF
TGTGCCAGCGGGACAGGGAGCGATAATTCACCCCTCCACTTT
>.|.|TRBJ1-2|TRBV4-1
CASSQEKTSGGYTF
TGCGCCAGCAGCCAAGAAAAGACCTCGGGAGGCTACACCTTC
>.|once|TRBJ1-1|TRBV11-3
CASSGGGRGTEAFF
TGTGCCAGCAGCGGCGGCGGCAGAGGCACTGAAGCTTTCTTT
>TRBD1|.|TRBJ2-5|TRBV6-5
CASSYSGTVETQYF
TGTGCCAGCAGTTACTCCGGGACAGTAGAGACCCAGTACTTC
>.|few|TRBJ1-5|TRBV27
CASASGGLGQPQHF
TGTGCCAGCGCTTCGGGGGGGTTGGGTCAGCCCCAGCATTTT
>.|once|TRBJ2-2|TRBV5-1
CASSRGGNGELFF
TGTGCCAGCAGCCGAGGAGGGAACGGGGAGCTGTTTTTT
>.|few|TRBJ2-5|TRBV7-9
CASTRGEGKETQYF
TGTGCCAGCACCCGCGGCGAGGGAAAAGAGACCCAGTACTTC
>.|once|TRBJ2-1|TRBV5-1
CASSGDTGDEQFF
TGCGCCAGTTCAGGGGACACGGGCGATGAGCAGTTCTTC
>TRBD1|.|TRBJ1-1|TRBV5-1
CASSSGDRGYTGEAFF
TGCGCCAGCAGCTCGGGGGACAGGGGGTATACAGGTGAAGCTTTCTTT
>.|.|TRBJ2-1|TRBV7-2
CASRYGGIPPFF
TGTGCCAGCAGATACGGAGGCATCCCTCCGTTCTTC
>.|.|TRBJ1-4|TRBV15
CAVKGRSNEKLFF
TGTGCCGTCAAGGGGCGGTCTAATGAAAAACTGTTTTTT
>.|.|TRBJ1-2|TRBV5-6
CASSSKEVEYGYTF
TGTGCCAGCAGCTCGAAGGAGGTCGAATATGGCTACACCTTC
>.|few|TRBJ1-3|TRBV28
CASSPQIDRSGNTIYF
TGTGCCAGCAGTCCACAAATCGACAGATCTGGAAACACCATATATTTT
>.|.|TRBJ1-3|TRBV12-3/TRBV12-4
CASSSPPGNTIYF
TGTGCCAGCAGTTCCCCTCCTGGAAACACCATATATTTT
>TRBD1|.|TRBJ2-5|TRBV19
CASSHRGMGTQYF
TGTGCCAGTAGCCACAGGGGAATGGGGACCCAGTACTTC
>TRBD2|.|TRBJ2-1|TRBV7-8
CASTPPAGPYNEQFF
TGTGCCAGCACCCCCCCAGCGGGGCCCTACAATGAGCAGTTCTTC
>TRBD1|.|TRBJ2-1|TRBV16
CASSQTGYDEQFF
TGTGCCAGCAGCCAGACAGGGTACGATGAGCAGTTCTTC
>.|.|TRBJ2-1|TRBV5-8
CASSPVLLASSYNEQFF
TGTGCCAGCAGCCCCGTCTTGCTGGCAAGCTCCTACAATGAGCAGTTCTTC
>.|.|TRBJ2-6|TRBV6-5
CASRPREAGANVLTF
TGTGCCAGCAGACCCAGGGAAGCTGGGGCCAACGTCCTGACTTTC
>TRBD2|once|TRBJ2-1|TRBV5-1
CASSPTSGGGNEQFF
TGCGCCAGCAGCCCGACTAGCGGGGGTGGTAATGAGCAGTTCTTC
>.|.|TRBJ1-2|TRBV5-1
CASSLGHEPGFYGYTF
TGCGCCAGCAGCTTGGGCCACGAGCCGGGGTTCTATGGCTACACCTTC
>.|.|TRBJ1-3|TRBV7-9
CASSQHRDSGNTIYF
TGTGCCAGCAGCCAACACAGAGACTCTGGAAACACCATATATTTT
>TRBD1|.|TRBJ1-2|TRBV29-1
CSALSGTGGFGYTF
TGCAGCGCTTTAAGCGGGACAGGGGGCTTTGGCTACACCTTC
>.|.|TRBJ1-1|TRBV7-3
CASSREVNTEAFF
TGTGCCAGCAGCCGGGAAGTGAACACTGAAGCTTTCTTT
>.|.|TRBJ1-5|TRBV7-2
CASSPDSSNQPQHF
TGTGCCAGCAGCCCTGACAGTAGCAATCAGCCCCAGCATTTT
>.|.|TRBJ1-1|TRBV6-5
CASSRVKTRDEAFF
TGTGCCAGCAGTAGGGTAAAAACTAGAGATGAAGCTTTCTTT
>TRBD2|.|TRBJ2-3|TRBV13
CASSLGGLAGFTDTQYF
TGTGCCAGCAGCTTAGGCGGGCTAGCGGGTTTCACAGATACGCAGTATTTT
>.|.|TRBJ1-3|TRBV4-2
CASSQERYSGNTIYF
TGTGCCAGCAGCCAAGAACGGTACTCTGGAAACACCATATATTTT
>TRBD1|.|TRBJ1-1|TRBV5-1
CASSLATGAEAFF
TGTGCCAGCAGCTTGGCCACAGGGGCTGAAGCTTTCTTT
>TRBD2|.|TRBJ2-3|TRBV29-1
CSVRRTSSDTQYF
TGCAGCGTTCGTAGGACTAGCTCGGATACGCAGTATTTT
>TRBD2|.|TRBJ2-1|TRBV28
CASSEPSGGLDEQFF
TGTGCCAGCAGTGAACCTAGCGGGGGGCTAGATGAGCAGTTCTTC
>.|.|TRBJ1-2|TRBV24-1
CATSVFKAGQEGYTF
TGTGCCACCAGTGTCTTTAAGGCAGGGCAGGAGGGCTACACCTTC
>TRBD1|.|TRBJ1-1|TRBV7-9
CASSPQDRIKAFF
TGTGCCAGCAGCCCTCAGGACAGGATCAAAGCTTTCTTT
>TRBD1|.|TRBJ1-2|TRBV7-8
CASSLSRDRVYGGYTF
TGTGCCAGCAGCTTATCCCGGGACAGGGTTTATGGTGGCTACACCTTC
>TRBD2|.|TRBJ2-1|TRBV19
CASSAPGLAGVDNEQFF
TGTGCCAGTAGTGCGCCGGGACTAGCGGGAGTAGACAATGAGCAGTTCTTC
>TRBD2|.|TRBJ2-2|TRBV27
CASSSGRGATGELFF
TGTGCCAGCAGTTCGGGGAGGGGAGCCACCGGGGAGCTGTTTTTT
>TRBD2|.|TRBJ2-3|TRBV5-4
CASRFRGGADTQYF
TGTGCCAGCAGGTTTCGGGGGGGCGCAGATACGCAGTATTTT
>TRBD1|.|TRBJ2-1|TRBV15
CATSRAGDRGDEQFF
TGTGCCACCAGCAGGGCAGGAGACAGGGGAGATGAGCAGTTCTTC
>TRBD1|.|TRBJ1-2|TRBV29-1
CSAGETGANYGYTF
TGCAGCGCTGGAGAGACAGGGGCTAACTATGGCTACACCTTC